Listed below are T cell receptor beta chains from one sample, sequenced in a study of blood T cells in healthy people across ages. TCRdb ran MiXCR on the 5' RACE reads and lists one entry per CDR3 protein. The repertoire holds roughly 680,000 distinct CDR3 sequences, with 20% to 25% as singletons. Input material: blood. The receptors derive from a man between 65 and 85 years old in good health. CDR3s include the opening cysteine and the closing phenylalanine or tryptophan. The order of the fields is D gene, clone size, V gene, J gene, CDR3 DNA, CDR3 protein. A D gene is named only where the DNA matches it firmly. Where a row states a size, it is once, few, many or the class of an expanded clone; other rows omit it.

d_call: NA
clone_size: NA
v_call: TRBV11-1
j_call: TRBJ2-2
cdr3_nt: TGTGCCAGCAGTTCCAGCCAGGGCCAGAACACCGGGGAGCTGTTTTTT
cdr3_aa: CASSSSQGQNTGELFF

d_call: NA
clone_size: NA
v_call: TRBV2
j_call: TRBJ2-1
cdr3_nt: TGTGCCAGCAGTGATCACAATGAGCAGTTCTTC
cdr3_aa: CASSDHNEQFF

d_call: NA
clone_size: few
v_call: TRBV5-5
j_call: TRBJ2-7
cdr3_nt: TGTGCCAGCAGCTTGGGTTTGGCAGATAGCTCCTACGAGCAGTACTTC
cdr3_aa: CASSLGLADSSYEQYF

d_call: TRBD2
clone_size: NA
v_call: TRBV5-1
j_call: TRBJ2-1
cdr3_nt: TGCGCCAGCAGCGGGGGACTAGCGGGATACGAGGAGCAGTTCTTC
cdr3_aa: CASSGGLAGYEEQFF

d_call: TRBD2
clone_size: few
v_call: TRBV29-1
j_call: TRBJ2-7
cdr3_nt: TGCAGCGTTGAACTAGCGGGAGGGCGCCTGCAGTACTTC
cdr3_aa: CSVELAGGRLQYF

d_call: TRBD1
clone_size: NA
v_call: TRBV5-1
j_call: TRBJ1-2
cdr3_nt: TGCGCCAGCAGCCTGGGGACAGGGGATGAAGGCTACACCTTC
cdr3_aa: CASSLGTGDEGYTF

d_call: TRBD2
clone_size: NA
v_call: TRBV5-1
j_call: TRBJ2-5
cdr3_nt: TGCGCCAGCAGCTCTGTAGCGGGAGGGCAAGAGACCCAGTACTTC
cdr3_aa: CASSSVAGGQETQYF

d_call: TRBD2
clone_size: NA
v_call: TRBV6-2/TRBV6-3
j_call: TRBJ2-7
cdr3_nt: TGTGCCAGCAGCCGAACTAGCGGGGCCCTCTCCTACGAGCAGTACTTC
cdr3_aa: CASSRTSGALSYEQYF

d_call: NA
clone_size: few
v_call: TRBV2
j_call: TRBJ2-3
cdr3_nt: TGTGCCAGCAGGGTAGATACGCAGTATTTT
cdr3_aa: CASRVDTQYF

d_call: NA
clone_size: many
v_call: TRBV6-6
j_call: TRBJ1-1
cdr3_nt: TGTGCCAGCAGTCGGGGGAGGAACACTGAAGCTTTCTTT
cdr3_aa: CASSRGRNTEAFF

d_call: NA
clone_size: few
v_call: TRBV24-1
j_call: TRBJ2-2
cdr3_nt: TGTGCCACCAGTGATTGGGACGGCACCGGGGAGCTGTTTTTT
cdr3_aa: CATSDWDGTGELFF

d_call: TRBD1
clone_size: NA
v_call: TRBV9
j_call: TRBJ1-1
cdr3_nt: TGTGCCAGCAGCCCCGACAGGGCAGGCAACACTGAAGCTTTCTTT
cdr3_aa: CASSPDRAGNTEAFF

d_call: NA
clone_size: NA
v_call: TRBV3-1
j_call: TRBJ1-4
cdr3_nt: TGTGCCAGCACCCAGGGGGAAAAACTGTTTTTT
cdr3_aa: CASTQGEKLFF

d_call: NA
clone_size: NA
v_call: TRBV12-3/TRBV12-4
j_call: TRBJ2-3
cdr3_nt: TGTGCCAGCAGTGTATCAACAGATGCGCAGTATTTT
cdr3_aa: CASSVSTDAQYF

d_call: NA
clone_size: NA
v_call: TRBV20-1
j_call: TRBJ2-7
cdr3_nt: TGCAGTGCTAGAGGTTGGCTAGCGATCAACGAGCAGTACTTC
cdr3_aa: CSARGWLAINEQYF

d_call: NA
clone_size: few
v_call: TRBV3-1
j_call: TRBJ1-1
cdr3_nt: TGTGCCAGCAGGGTAGGGGGGGGGAGCACTGAAGCTTTCTTT
cdr3_aa: CASRVGGGSTEAFF

d_call: TRBD2
clone_size: few
v_call: TRBV6-5
j_call: TRBJ2-7
cdr3_nt: TGTGCCAGCAGAGGGACTAGCGTTACCTACGAGCAGTACTTC
cdr3_aa: CASRGTSVTYEQYF

d_call: TRBD2
clone_size: few
v_call: TRBV6-2/TRBV6-3
j_call: TRBJ2-7
cdr3_nt: TGTGCCAGCAGTTACTCTACTAGCGGGAGGCCCTACGAGCAGTACTTC
cdr3_aa: CASSYSTSGRPYEQYF

d_call: NA
clone_size: many
v_call: TRBV6-4
j_call: TRBJ2-1
cdr3_nt: TGTGCCAGCAGTGACCGAAGGGGAAGCGAGCAGTTCTTC
cdr3_aa: CASSDRRGSEQFF

d_call: NA
clone_size: many
v_call: TRBV18
j_call: TRBJ2-5
cdr3_nt: TGTGCCAGCTCACCTCGGGCAGGGTTAGAGACCCAGTACTTC
cdr3_aa: CASSPRAGLETQYF

d_call: TRBD1
clone_size: NA
v_call: TRBV25-1
j_call: TRBJ1-1
cdr3_nt: TGTGCCAGCAGTGAACTTAGACAGGGGGCGTCCACTGAAGCTTTCTTT
cdr3_aa: CASSELRQGASTEAFF

d_call: TRBD1
clone_size: NA
v_call: TRBV29-1
j_call: TRBJ1-1
cdr3_nt: TGCAGCGTTGTAGGGACAGGGGGCTTCACTGAAGCTTTCTTT
cdr3_aa: CSVVGTGGFTEAFF

d_call: NA
clone_size: many
v_call: TRBV14
j_call: TRBJ2-3
cdr3_nt: TGTGCCAGCAGCCAAGGGCAGGGGCGGACAGATACGCAGTATTTT
cdr3_aa: CASSQGQGRTDTQYF